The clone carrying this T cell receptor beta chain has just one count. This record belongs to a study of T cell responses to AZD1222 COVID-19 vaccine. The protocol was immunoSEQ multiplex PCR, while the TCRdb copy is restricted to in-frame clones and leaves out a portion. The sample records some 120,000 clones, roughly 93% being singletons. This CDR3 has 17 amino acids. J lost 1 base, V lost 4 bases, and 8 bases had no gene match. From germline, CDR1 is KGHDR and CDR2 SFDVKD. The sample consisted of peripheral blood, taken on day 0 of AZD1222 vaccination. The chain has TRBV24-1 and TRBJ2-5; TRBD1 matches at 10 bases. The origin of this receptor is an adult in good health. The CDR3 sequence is CATSDTYRTGGQETQYF. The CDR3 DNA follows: TGTGCCACCAGTGACACCTATCGGACAGGGGGCCAAGAGACCCAGTACTTC.